The text below deals with one T cell receptor (beta chain). This entry belongs to a study of CD8 T cells in Susac syndrome. The V gene lost 3 bases and the J gene lost 6 bases, with 9 bases spanning the gap. The CDR3 has 13 residues. Sequencing of TCR beta, carried out with a high-throughput approach, was applied to CD8+ and CD4+ T cells from the blood. RNA in amounts of roughly 0.45 to 1 ug was reverse transcribed with random hexamers. TCRdb itself ran the immunoSEQ multiplex PCR reads through MiXCR, one entry per CDR3 protein. The table lists around 100,000 distinct CDR3 sequences, nearly 97% of them singletons, with 0.3% in the top ten.

The chain links TRBV23-1 to TRBJ2-1; D is ambiguous. TRBV23-1 carries the ORF label, with uncertain function. This TCR derives from a human donor with Susac syndrome. Sequencing was done on a sample of CD8+ T cells from PBMCs. CDR3 bases: TGCGCCAGCAGTCATATTCAAGTCAATGAGCAGTTCTTC. Its translation is CASSHIQVNEQFF.